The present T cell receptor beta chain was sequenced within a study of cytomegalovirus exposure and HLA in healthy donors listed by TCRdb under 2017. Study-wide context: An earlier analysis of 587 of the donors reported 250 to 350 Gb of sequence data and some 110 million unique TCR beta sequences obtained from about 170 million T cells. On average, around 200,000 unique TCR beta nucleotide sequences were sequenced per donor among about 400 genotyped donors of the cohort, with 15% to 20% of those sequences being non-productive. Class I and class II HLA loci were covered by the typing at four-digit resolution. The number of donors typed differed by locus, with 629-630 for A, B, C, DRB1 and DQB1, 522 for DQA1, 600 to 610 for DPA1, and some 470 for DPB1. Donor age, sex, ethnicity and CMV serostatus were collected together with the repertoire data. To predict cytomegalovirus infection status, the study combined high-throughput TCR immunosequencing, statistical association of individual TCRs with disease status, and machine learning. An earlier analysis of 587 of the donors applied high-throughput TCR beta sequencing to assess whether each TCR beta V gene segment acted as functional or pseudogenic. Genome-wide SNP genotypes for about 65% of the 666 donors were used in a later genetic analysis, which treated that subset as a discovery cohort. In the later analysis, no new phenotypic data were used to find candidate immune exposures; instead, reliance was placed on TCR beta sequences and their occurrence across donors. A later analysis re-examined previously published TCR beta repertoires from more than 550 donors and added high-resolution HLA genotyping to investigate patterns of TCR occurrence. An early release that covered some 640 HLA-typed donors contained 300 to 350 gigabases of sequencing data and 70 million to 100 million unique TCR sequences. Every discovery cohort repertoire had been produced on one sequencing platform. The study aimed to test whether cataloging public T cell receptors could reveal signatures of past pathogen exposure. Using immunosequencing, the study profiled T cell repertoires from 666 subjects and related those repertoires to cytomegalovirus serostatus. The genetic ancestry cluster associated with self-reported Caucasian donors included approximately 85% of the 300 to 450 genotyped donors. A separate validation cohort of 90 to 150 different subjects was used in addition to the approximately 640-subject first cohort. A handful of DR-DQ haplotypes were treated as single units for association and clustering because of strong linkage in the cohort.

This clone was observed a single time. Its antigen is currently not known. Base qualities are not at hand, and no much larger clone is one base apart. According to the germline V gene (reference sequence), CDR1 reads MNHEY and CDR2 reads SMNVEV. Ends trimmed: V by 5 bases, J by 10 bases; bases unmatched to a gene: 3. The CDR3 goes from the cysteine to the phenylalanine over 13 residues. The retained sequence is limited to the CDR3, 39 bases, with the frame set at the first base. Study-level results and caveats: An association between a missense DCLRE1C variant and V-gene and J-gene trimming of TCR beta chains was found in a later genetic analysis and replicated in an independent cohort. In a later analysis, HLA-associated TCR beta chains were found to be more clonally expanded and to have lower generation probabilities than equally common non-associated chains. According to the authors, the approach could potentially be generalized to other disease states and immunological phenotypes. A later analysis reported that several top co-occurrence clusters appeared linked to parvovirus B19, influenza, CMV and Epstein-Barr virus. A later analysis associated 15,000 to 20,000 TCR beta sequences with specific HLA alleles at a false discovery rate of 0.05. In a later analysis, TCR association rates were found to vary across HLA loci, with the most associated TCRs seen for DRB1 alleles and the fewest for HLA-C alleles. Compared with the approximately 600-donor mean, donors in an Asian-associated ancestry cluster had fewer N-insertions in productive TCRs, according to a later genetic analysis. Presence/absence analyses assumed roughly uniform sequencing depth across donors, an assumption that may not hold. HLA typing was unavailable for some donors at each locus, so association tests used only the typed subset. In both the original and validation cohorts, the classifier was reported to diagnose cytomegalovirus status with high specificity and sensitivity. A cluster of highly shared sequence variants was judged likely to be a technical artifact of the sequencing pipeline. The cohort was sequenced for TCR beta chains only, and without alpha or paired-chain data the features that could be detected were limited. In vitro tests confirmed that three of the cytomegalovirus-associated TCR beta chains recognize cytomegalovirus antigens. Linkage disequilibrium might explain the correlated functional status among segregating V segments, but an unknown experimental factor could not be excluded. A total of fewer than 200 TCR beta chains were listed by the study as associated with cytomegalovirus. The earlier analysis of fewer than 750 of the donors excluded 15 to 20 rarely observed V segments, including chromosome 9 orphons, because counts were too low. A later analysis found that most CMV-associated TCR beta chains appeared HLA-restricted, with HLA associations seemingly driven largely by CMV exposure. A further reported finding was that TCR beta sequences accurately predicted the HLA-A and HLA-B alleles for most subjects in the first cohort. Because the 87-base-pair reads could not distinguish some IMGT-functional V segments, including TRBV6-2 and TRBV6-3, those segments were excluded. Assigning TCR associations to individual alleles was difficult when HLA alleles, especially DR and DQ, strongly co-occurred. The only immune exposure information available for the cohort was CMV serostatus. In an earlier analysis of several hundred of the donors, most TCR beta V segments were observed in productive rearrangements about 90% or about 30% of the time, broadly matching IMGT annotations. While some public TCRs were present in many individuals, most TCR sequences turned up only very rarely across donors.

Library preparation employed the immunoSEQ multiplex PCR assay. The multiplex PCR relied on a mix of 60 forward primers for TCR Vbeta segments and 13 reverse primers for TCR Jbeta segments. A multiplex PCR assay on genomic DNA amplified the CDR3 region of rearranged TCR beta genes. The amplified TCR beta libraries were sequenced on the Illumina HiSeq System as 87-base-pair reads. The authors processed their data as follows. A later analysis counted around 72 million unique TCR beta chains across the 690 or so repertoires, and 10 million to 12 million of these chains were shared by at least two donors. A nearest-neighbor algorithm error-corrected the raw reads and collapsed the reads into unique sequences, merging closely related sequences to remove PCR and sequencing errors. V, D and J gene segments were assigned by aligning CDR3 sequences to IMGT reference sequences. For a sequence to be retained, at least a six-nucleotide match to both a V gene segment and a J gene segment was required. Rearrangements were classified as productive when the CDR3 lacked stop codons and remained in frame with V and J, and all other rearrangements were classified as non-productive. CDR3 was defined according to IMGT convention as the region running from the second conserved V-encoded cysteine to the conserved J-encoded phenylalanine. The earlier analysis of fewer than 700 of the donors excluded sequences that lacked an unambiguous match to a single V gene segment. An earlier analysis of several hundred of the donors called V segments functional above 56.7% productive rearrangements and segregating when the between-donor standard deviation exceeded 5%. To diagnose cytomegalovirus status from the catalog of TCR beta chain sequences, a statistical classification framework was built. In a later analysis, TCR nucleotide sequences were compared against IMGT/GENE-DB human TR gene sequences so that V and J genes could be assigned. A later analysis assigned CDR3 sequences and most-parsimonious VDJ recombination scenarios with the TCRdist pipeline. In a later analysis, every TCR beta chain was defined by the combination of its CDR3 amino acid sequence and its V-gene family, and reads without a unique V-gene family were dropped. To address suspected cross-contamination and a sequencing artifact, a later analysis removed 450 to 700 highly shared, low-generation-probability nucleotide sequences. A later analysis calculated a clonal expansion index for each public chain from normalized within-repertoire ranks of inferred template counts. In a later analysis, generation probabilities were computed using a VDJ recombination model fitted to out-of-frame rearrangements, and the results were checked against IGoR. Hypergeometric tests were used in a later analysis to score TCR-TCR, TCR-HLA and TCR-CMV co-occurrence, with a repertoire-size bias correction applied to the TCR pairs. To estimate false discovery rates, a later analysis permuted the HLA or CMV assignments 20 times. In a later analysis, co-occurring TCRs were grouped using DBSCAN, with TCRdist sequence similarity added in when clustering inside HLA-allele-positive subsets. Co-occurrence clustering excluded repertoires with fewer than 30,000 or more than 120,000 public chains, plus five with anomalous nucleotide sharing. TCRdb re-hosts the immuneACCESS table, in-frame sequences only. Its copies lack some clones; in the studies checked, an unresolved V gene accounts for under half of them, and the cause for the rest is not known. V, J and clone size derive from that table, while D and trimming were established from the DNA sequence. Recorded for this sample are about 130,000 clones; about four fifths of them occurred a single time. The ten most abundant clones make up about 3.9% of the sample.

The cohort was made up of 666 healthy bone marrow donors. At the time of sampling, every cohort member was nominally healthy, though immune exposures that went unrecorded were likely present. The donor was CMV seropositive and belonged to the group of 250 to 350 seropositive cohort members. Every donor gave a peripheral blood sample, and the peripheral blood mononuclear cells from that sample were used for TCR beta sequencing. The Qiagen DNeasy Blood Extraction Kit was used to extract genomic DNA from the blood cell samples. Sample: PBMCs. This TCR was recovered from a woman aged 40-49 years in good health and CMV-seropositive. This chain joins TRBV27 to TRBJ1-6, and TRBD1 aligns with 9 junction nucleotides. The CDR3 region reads CASSTGGGSPLHF. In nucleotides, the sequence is TGTGCCAGCAGTACAGGGGGCGGGTCACCCCTCCACTTT.